This T cell receptor beta chain is drawn from a study of Graves' ophthalmopathy and Graves' hyperthyroidism. Study results and limitations: In blood appeared most of the expanded thyroid clonotypes whose frequency exceeded 0.001. Ophthalmopathy versus stable hyperthyroidism: 13-signature model gave 87.88% sensitivity, just under 82% specificity.

Amplification targeted the TCR beta CDR3 regions, with RNA transcripts as the source material. HTBI-primed RT-PCR formed the first round, and a multiplex PCR formed the second. TCRdb itself ran the multiplex PCR reads through MiXCR, one entry per CDR3 protein. The sample has around 1,200,000 distinct CDR3 sequences, 35% to 45% seen once. Each hyperthyroidism patient was newly diagnosed, with under 2 months' duration, and aged 18 to 65. Physicians reached a diagnosis by relying on clinical symptoms, serum thyroxine, TRAb, thyroid ultrasound and orbital computed tomography. In this sample, this clonotype turned up many times. The antigen remains unidentified. CDR3 size: 11 residues. The J segment lost 9 bases and the V segment lost 2 bases, leaving 2 bases of the junction unmatched. The germline V gene encodes CDR1 SGHKS and CDR2 YYEKEE (reference sequence).

Sequencing was performed on peripheral blood or thyroid tissue (not recorded which). This chain uses TRBV5-5 with TRBJ2-7; 7 bases map to TRBD1. The source is an adult man with Graves' hyperthyroidism. In DNA form, the CDR3 reads TGTGCCAGCAGCTTTAGGGGGCGGCAGTACTTC. Its translation is CASSFRGRQYF.